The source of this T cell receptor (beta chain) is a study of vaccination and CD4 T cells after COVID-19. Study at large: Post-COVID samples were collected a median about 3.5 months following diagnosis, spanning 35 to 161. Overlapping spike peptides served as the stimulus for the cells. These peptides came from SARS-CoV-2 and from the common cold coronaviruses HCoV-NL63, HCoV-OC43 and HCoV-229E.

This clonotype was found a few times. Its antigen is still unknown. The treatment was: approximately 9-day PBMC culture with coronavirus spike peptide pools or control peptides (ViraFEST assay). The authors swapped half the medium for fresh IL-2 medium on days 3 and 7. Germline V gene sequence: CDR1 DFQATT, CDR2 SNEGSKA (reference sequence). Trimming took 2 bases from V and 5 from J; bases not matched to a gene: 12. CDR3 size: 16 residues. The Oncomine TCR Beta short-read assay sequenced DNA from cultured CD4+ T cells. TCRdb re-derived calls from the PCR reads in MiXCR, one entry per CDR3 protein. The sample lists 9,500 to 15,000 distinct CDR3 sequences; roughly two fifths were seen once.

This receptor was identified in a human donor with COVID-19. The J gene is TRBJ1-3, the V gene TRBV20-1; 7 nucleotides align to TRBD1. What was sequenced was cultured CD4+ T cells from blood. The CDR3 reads CSARPPTGYVRNTIYF. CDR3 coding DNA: TGCAGTGCTAGACCTCCGACAGGGTACGTGAGAAACACCATATATTTT.